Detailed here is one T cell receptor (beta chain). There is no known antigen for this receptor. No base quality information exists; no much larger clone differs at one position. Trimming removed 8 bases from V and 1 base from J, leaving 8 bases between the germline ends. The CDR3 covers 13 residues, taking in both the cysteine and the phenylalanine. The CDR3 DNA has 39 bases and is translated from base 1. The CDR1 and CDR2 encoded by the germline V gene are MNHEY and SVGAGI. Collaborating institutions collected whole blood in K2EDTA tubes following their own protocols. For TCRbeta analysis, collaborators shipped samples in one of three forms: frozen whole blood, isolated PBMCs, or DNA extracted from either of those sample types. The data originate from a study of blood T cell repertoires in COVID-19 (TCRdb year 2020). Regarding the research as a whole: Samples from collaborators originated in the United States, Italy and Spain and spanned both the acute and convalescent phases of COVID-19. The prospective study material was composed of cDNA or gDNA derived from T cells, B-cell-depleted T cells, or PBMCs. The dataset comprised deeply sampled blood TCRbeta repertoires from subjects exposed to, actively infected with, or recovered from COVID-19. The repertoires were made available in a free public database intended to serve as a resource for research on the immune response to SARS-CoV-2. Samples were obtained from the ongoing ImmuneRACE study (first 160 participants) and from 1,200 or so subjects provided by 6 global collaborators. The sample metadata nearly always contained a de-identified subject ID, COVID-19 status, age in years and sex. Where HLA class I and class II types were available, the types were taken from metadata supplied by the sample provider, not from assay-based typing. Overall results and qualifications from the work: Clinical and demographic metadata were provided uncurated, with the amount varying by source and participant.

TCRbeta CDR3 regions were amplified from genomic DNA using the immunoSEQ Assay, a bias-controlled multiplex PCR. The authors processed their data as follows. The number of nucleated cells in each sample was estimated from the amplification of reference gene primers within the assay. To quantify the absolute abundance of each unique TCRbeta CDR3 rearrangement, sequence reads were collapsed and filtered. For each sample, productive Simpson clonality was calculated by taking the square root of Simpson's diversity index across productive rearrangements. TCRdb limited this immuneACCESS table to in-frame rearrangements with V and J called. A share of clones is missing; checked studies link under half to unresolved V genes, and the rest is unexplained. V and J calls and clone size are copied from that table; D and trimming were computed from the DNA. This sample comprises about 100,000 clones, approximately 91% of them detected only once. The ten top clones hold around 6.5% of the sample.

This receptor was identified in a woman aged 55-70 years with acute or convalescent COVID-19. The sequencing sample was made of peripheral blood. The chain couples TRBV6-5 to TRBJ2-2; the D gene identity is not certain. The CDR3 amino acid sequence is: CASERGNTGELFF. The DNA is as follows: TGTGCCAGCGAGAGAGGGAACACCGGGGAGCTGTTTTTT.